The source of this T cell receptor beta chain is a study of cytomegalovirus exposure and HLA in healthy donors. The PCR had 60 Vbeta and 13 Jbeta primers. Assay used: immunoSEQ multiplex PCR; TCRdb lists only in-frame clones, some missing. Among 100,000 to 150,000 clones listed, around 78% were seen once. Overall study results and limits: Across all donors, roughly uniform sequencing depth was an assumption of the presence/absence analyses. Follow-up analysis seemed to connect common viral pathogens with several of the most significant clusters identified. TCR beta sequences reportedly predicted most subjects' HLA-A and HLA-B alleles accurately.

Turning to this clone: Antigen: not known.

The specimen was PBMCs. The clonotype originates from a woman in her fifties or sixties in good health and CMV-seronegative.

The CDR3 here is CASSVALRARVSGEQFF. The CDR3 nucleotides are TGTGCCAGCAGCGTAGCTTTGAGGGCCCGGGTGTCGGGTGAGCAGTTCTTC. The chain links TRBV9 to TRBJ2-1; possibly TRBD2 for D (5 bases). Between the trimmed V and J ends, which lost 0 bases and 9 bases, there was a span of 22 bases. The CDR3 is 17 amino acids. Germline V CDR1 and CDR2: SGDLS, YYNGEE.